Below, 9 T cell receptor beta chains from the same sample are listed, as sequenced in a study of T cells in Graves' hyperthyroidism and ophthalmopathy. From RNA transcripts, TCR beta CDR3 regions were amplified. In the first-round RT-PCR of the TCR CDR3, the HTBI primer set was used. In TCRdb, the multiplex PCR reads were re-called with MiXCR into one record per CDR3 protein. Of some 140,000 distinct CDR3 sequences in the sample, approximately 20% were seen once. Sequencing was carried out using blood. The receptors here all came from a woman aged 45-60 years with Graves' hyperthyroidism that later progressed to Graves' ophthalmopathy.

The chain joins TRBV7-2 to TRBJ2-7; the match to TRBD1 covers 7 bases. V lost 5 bases, J lost 8 bases, and 9 bases stayed unmatched. The CDR3 has 13 amino acids. The V gene's germline CDR1 is SGHTA and CDR2 FQGNSA. The CDR3 region has the DNA TGTGCCAGCAGCCCGAACAGGGGTATGAAGCAGTACTTC. It is translated as CASSPNRGMKQYF.

J is TRBJ2-7 and V is TRBV6-1; weak D call: TRBD2 (6 bases). Germline assignment: CDR1 MNHNS and CDR2 SASEGT. The CDR3 contains 15 residues. V lost 6 bases and J 2 bases, leaving 17 bases between the germline ends. CDR3 region: CASRASEGTPYEQYF. The CDR3 DNA reads TGTGCCAGCAGGGCTAGCGAGGGTACCCCCTACGAGCAGTACTTC.

This clonotype has more than one count but fewer than ten. The chain uses TRBV18 and TRBJ2-1; 7 bases are shared with TRBD2. Trimming removed 0 bases from V and 4 bases from J; junction bases left unmatched: 3. The CDR3 is 15 amino acids. CDR1 and CDR2 (germline): KGHSH, LQKENI. CDR3 sequence: CASSPPSGTYNEQFF. CDR3 nucleotide sequence: TGTGCCAGCTCACCACCCAGCGGGACTTACAATGAGCAGTTCTTC.

This sequence joins TRBV2 and TRBJ1-5; TRBD1 matches at 9 bases. The CDR3 totals 14 residues. V shed 6 bases, J shed 7 bases, and the junction held 7 bases outside the gene matches. From germline, CDR1 is SNHLY and CDR2 FYNNEI. DNA for the CDR3: TGTGCCAGCAGGGGACAGGGAAATGACCAGCCCCAGCATTTT. Encoded protein: CASRGQGNDQPQHF.

This clonotype has just a few counts. The chain carries TRBV28 and TRBJ1-2; D unresolved. V lost 3 bases to trimming and J lost 8 bases, with 10 bases between them. Germline loops: CDR1 MDHEN, CDR2 SYDVKM. The CDR3 totals 12 residues. Written as DNA, the CDR3 is TGTGCCAGCAGTTTCTCGAATCGCGGCTACACCTTC. Translation gives CASSFSNRGYTF.

For this clonotype: One base away lies a much larger clone, so this may be a sequencing read error. The V call is TRBV12-3 or TRBV12-4, the J call TRBJ2-7; D gene uncertain. The CDR3 extends over 12 amino acids. The CDR3 is CVSSPWGYEQYF. In nucleotides, the CDR3 is TGTGTCAGCAGTCCTTGGGGCTACGAGCAGTACTTC.

The chain recombines TRBV28 with TRBJ2-7, with 9 positions matching TRBD1. After removal of 6 bases from V and 6 bases from J, the junction contained 15 bases not matched to a gene. This CDR3 is 16 amino acids long. Germline CDR1 and CDR2: MDHEN and SYDVKM. The CDR3 here is CASSPRTGTGLREQYF. CDR3 in DNA: TGTGCCAGCAGCCCGAGAACCGGGACAGGGCTTCGCGAGCAGTACTTC. Combining the CDR3 with reference TRBV28 and TRBJ2-7 gives the whole variable domain DVKVTQSSRYLVKRTGEKVFLECVQDMDHENMFWYRQDPGLGLRLIYFSYDVKMKEKGDIPEGYSVSREKKERFSLILESASTNQTSMYLCASSPRTGTGLREQYFGPGTRLTVT.

This clonotype was detected many times. V is TRBV3-1 and J is TRBJ1-1; D may be TRBD1 (6 bases). Germline V CDR1 and CDR2: LGHDT, YNNKEL (reference sequence). Trimming cost V 3 bases and J 6 bases, with 14 bases left between them. There are 14 residues in the CDR3. In nucleotides, the CDR3 is TGTGCCAGCAGCCACGACAGGATTAACTCTGAAGCTTTCTTT. The encoded protein is CASSHDRINSEAFF.

This clonotype was recorded many times. This sequence joins TRBV2 and TRBJ2-1; 8 nucleotides align to TRBD2. Germline V gives CDR1 SNHLY, CDR2 FYNNEI. After removal of 8 bases from V and 3 bases from J, the junction contained 9 bases not matched to a gene. The CDR3 sequence is 15 residues long. The CDR3 protein is CASERERGLYNEQFF. In DNA, the CDR3 is TGTGCCAGCGAGCGGGAGAGGGGCCTCTACAATGAGCAGTTCTTC. The whole variable domain, filled in from reference TRBV2 and TRBJ2-1, reads EPEVTQTPSHQVTQMGQEVILRCVPISNHLYFYWYRQILGQKVEFLVSFYNNEISEKSEIFDDQFSVERPDGSNFTLKIRSTKLEDSAMYFCASERERGLYNEQFFGPGTRLTVL.